Presented here are 29 T cell receptor beta chains from one specimen sequenced in a study of spatial heterogeneity in lung cancer. MiXCR was run by TCRdb on the 5' RACE reads, yielding one entry per CDR3 protein. The top ten hold around 27% of the sample, which has 10,000 to 12,000 distinct CDR3 sequences, roughly 6% seen once. Time point meaning: sample taken at primary tumor resection. Tumor, nontumor lung or frozen PBMC supplied whole RNA that was sequenced unsorted. Sequenced material: PBMCs, taken at surgery. The receptors originated from a male donor with early-stage non-small cell lung cancer.

The rearrangement links TRBV29-1 to TRBJ2-5; 7 bases agree with TRBD1. Germline assignment: CDR1 SQVTM and CDR2 ANQGSEA. V dropped 4 bases and J dropped 7; count of bases not matched to a gene: 9. The CDR3 has 13 amino acids. The CDR3 protein is CSVGVTGRGTQYF. CDR3 nucleotides: TGCAGCGTTGGCGTGACAGGGAGAGGGACCCAGTACTTC.

This clonotype was seen many times. This sequence joins TRBV28 and TRBJ2-4; 8 bases align to TRBD2. The CDR3 has 15 residues. The germline gives CDR1 MDHEN, CDR2 SYDVKM. The V and J ends lost 4 bases and 9 bases, in that order; junction bases with no gene match: 11. In DNA form, the CDR3 reads TGTGCCAGCAGTTCGGAACCGCCGGGAGGGGGCATTCAGTACTTC. Encoded protein: CASSSEPPGGGIQYF.

This chain uses TRBV28 with TRBJ1-1; D perhaps matches TRBD1 (5 bases). The V and J ends lost 4 bases and 0 bases respectively, with 12 bases between them. The CDR3 spans 15 residues. CDR1 MDHEN and CDR2 SYDVKM come from the germline V gene. CDR3 loop: CASSSHGGMNTEAFF. The CDR3 DNA reads TGTGCCAGCAGTTCCCACGGGGGAATGAACACTGAAGCTTTCTTT.

This clonotype appeared a few times. V is TRBV7-9 and J is TRBJ2-2; perhaps TRBD1 as D (5 bases). This CDR3 region has 14 residues. V gave up 3 bases and J gave up 3 bases, with 8 bases separating them. Germline loops: CDR1 SEHNR, CDR2 FQNEAQ (reference sequence). The CDR3 DNA reads TGTGCCAGCAGCTTGCGCAGGGACACCGGGGAGCTGTTTTTT. Translated, it gives CASSLRRDTGELFF.

By its share, this clonotype is large. The chain couples TRBV9 to TRBJ1-1; D is perhaps TRBD1 (5 bases). The germline V gene has CDR1 SGDLS and CDR2 YYNGEE. Trimming removed 0 bases from V and 5 bases from J, with 11 bases in between. The length of the CDR3 is 14 residues. This CDR3 reads CASSVGWGLTEAFF. The CDR3 DNA reads as TGTGCCAGCAGCGTAGGATGGGGACTGACTGAAGCTTTCTTT. Drawing the rest from reference TRBV9 and TRBJ1-1, the complete variable domain is DSGVTQTPKHLITATGQRVTLRCSPRSGDLSVYWYQQSLDQGLQFLIQYYNGEERAKGNILERFSAQQFPDLHSELNLSSLELGDSALYFCASSVGWGLTEAFFGQGTRLTVV.

This clonotype was detected many times. CDR3 sequence reads: CASSTRQGASEAFF. The CDR3 bases are TGTGCCAGCAGCACCCGACAGGGGGCCTCTGAAGCTTTCTTT. This sequence joins TRBV7-9 and TRBJ1-1, with TRBD1 identical over 10 bases. The CDR3 length is 14 residues. The V gene end was trimmed by 5 bases and the J gene end by 6 bases; junction bases not matched to a gene: 6. Germline CDR1 SEHNR, CDR2 FQNEAQ (reference sequence).

For the CDR3, the DNA is TGTGCCAGCAGTTTTGGACTAGCGGGGCCGATAGAGGAGACCCAGTACTTC. Amino acid sequence: CASSFGLAGPIEETQYF. The chain joins TRBV28 to TRBJ2-5, with 12 bases identical to TRBD2. V trimming: 3 bases; J trimming: 5 bases; junction bases outside the gene matches: 10. From germline, CDR1 is MDHEN and CDR2 SYDVKM. The CDR3 contains 17 residues.

The gene calls are TRBV29-1 and TRBJ1-6; maybe TRBD1 (5 bases). The CDR3 consists of 13 residues. The germline V and J ends were trimmed by 4 bases and 10 bases, with 14 bases remaining between them. In germline, CDR1 is SQVTM, CDR2 ANQGSEA. CDR3 sequence (DNA): TGCAGCGTTGGCGAGACAGAAGGCTCACCCCTCCACTTT. It yields the protein CSVGETEGSPLHF.

In this sample, this clonotype turned up many times. This sequence joins TRBV6-2 or TRBV6-3 and TRBJ1-1; the D is unclear. V lost 5 bases and J lost 11, with 15 bases in between. The CDR3 runs 12 residues. Germline V CDR1 and CDR2: MNHEY, SVGEGT. The CDR3 DNA reads as TGTGCCAGCAGTGGAGGAGTTGGGGTTGCTTTCTTT. Its translation: CASSGGVGVAFF.

This clonotype was seen many times. The chain is built from TRBV18 and TRBJ2-1; TRBD2 matches at 10 bases. This CDR3 is 16 amino acids long. Germline V gene data show CDR1 as KGHSH and CDR2 as LQKENI. Germline trimming cut 4 bases from V and 8 bases from J; bases unmatched to any gene: 11. In DNA form, the CDR3 reads TGTGCCAGCTCACGAGCGTCGGCTAGCGGGGGCCATGAGCAGTTCTTC. This codes for CASSRASASGGHEQFF.

This chain links TRBV10-3 with TRBJ2-5; TRBD1 aligns across 11 bases. This CDR3 spans 14 amino acids. Germline trimming cut 4 bases from V and 5 bases from J; bases unmatched to any gene: 3. CDR1 ENHRY and CDR2 SYGVKD come from the germline V gene. Here the CDR3 reads CAISAGQGGETQYF. CDR3 nucleotide sequence: TGTGCCATCAGTGCGGGACAGGGGGGTGAGACCCAGTACTTC.

This clonotype occurred many times. The chain combines TRBV7-9 with TRBJ1-1; D is perhaps TRBD1 (5 bases). The length of the CDR3 is 17 residues. Germline loops: CDR1 SEHNR, CDR2 FQNEAQ (reference sequence). V lost 0 bases and J lost 5, with 19 bases in between. CDR3 in DNA: TGTGCCAGCAGCTTAGCGAAAGGGGCTCCAGGAATGACTGAAGCTTTCTTT. This codes for CASSLAKGAPGMTEAFF.

There are many counts of this clonotype. The rearrangement links TRBV28 to TRBJ2-7; TRBD2 might be the D (6 bases). The CDR3 loop spans 14 amino acids. V shed 2 bases and J shed 3 bases, with 11 bases lying between them. Germline CDR1 and CDR2: MDHEN and SYDVKM. The CDR3 DNA sequence: TGTGCCAGCAGTTTAGACGCGGGGAACTACGAGCAGTACTTC. This sequence encodes CASSLDAGNYEQYF.

Ten or more counts support this clonotype. The chain joins TRBV3-1 to TRBJ1-6; no reliable D call. The CDR3 runs 16 residues. Per germline, CDR1 LGHDT and CDR2 YNNKEL (reference sequence). Trimming cost V 3 bases and J 7 bases, with 16 bases left between them. The CDR3 protein is CASSHRARTMNSPLHF. CDR3 DNA: TGTGCCAGCAGCCACCGGGCGAGGACCATGAATTCACCCCTCCACTTT. Looking up the rest from reference TRBV3-1 and TRBJ1-6 gives the full variable domain: DTAVSQTPKYLVTQMGNDKSIKCEQNLGHDTMYWYKQDSKKFLKIMFSYNNKELIINETVPNRFSPKSPDKAHLNLHINSLELGDSAVYFCASSHRARTMNSPLHFGNGTRLTVT.

This clonotype appeared many times. The CDR3 protein is CSASLGPVEEKLFF. DNA for the CDR3: TGCAGTGCTAGTCTGGGACCTGTGGAGGAAAAACTGTTTTTT. V and J are TRBV20-1 and TRBJ1-4; possibly TRBD1 for D (5 bases). Trimming took 3 bases from V and 8 from J, leaving 16 bases between them. The CDR3 spans 14 residues. From germline, CDR1 is DFQATT and CDR2 SNEGSKA (reference sequence).

This clonotype is labeled medium-sized. The rearrangement joins TRBV29-1 to TRBJ1-1; a possible D gene is TRBD1 (5 bases). The CDR3 is 16 amino acids. Trimming cost V 3 bases and J 6 bases, with 23 bases left between them. CDR1 SQVTM and CDR2 ANQGSEA come from the germline V gene. CDR3 nucleotides: TGCAGCGTTGAGAAGGTGCTGGGCAGGGAGGTACCTGAAGCTTTCTTT. Translated, it gives CSVEKVLGREVPEAFF. The full variable domain, completed using reference TRBV29-1 and TRBJ1-1, is SAVISQKPSRDICQRGTSLTIQCQVDSQVTMMFWYRQQPGQSLTLIATANQGSEATYESGFVIDKFPISRPNLTFSTLTVSNMSPEDSSIYLCSVEKVLGREVPEAFFGQGTRLTVV.

This clonotype was found many times. V and J are TRBV9 and TRBJ2-3, with 9 bases fitting TRBD2. The J segment lost 4 bases and the V segment lost 7 bases, leaving 4 bases of the junction unmatched. In germline, CDR1 is SGDLS, CDR2 YYNGEE. This CDR3 is 13 amino acids long. CDR3 sequence reads: CASSRTSADTQYF. CDR3 sequence (DNA): TGTGCCAGCTCTCGGACTAGCGCAGATACGCAGTATTTT.

The chain uses TRBV6-2 or TRBV6-3 and TRBJ2-7; D uncertain. The germline gives CDR1 MNHEY, CDR2 SVGEGT. CDR3 length: 12 amino acids. Trimming left V 5 bases short and J 3 bases short, with 8 bases between. The CDR3 spells CASSIGYYEQYF. Written as DNA, the CDR3 is TGTGCCAGCAGTATCGGGTACTACGAGCAGTACTTC.

This clonotype has a count of ten or more. V and J are TRBV3-1 and TRBJ2-1; D unresolved. V was trimmed by 7 bases and J by 1 base, leaving 11 bases between them. Per the germline V gene, CDR1 is LGHDT and CDR2 is YNNKEL (reference sequence). This CDR3 comprises 14 residues. The CDR3 protein is CASTPGWSYNEQFF. The CDR3 nucleotides are TGTGCCAGCACCCCGGGTTGGTCCTACAATGAGCAGTTCTTC.

The chain combines TRBV29-1 with TRBJ1-1; 8 nucleotides align to TRBD1. CDR1 SQVTM and CDR2 ANQGSEA come from the germline V gene. CDR3 length equals 15 residues. With 7 bases clipped from V and 2 bases from J, the junction kept 12 bases outside the gene matches. For the CDR3, the DNA is TGCAGCGGCAACCAGGGGACAGGCCGTAACACTGAAGCTTTCTTT. This encodes CSGNQGTGRNTEAFF.

This clonotype occurred many times. The chain has TRBV30 and TRBJ1-6; no firm D call. Trimming stripped 3 bases from V and 5 bases from J, with 11 bases between. Germline-derived CDR1 and CDR2 are GTSNPN and SVGIG (reference sequence). The CDR3 has 14 amino acids. The CDR3 DNA reads as TGTGCCTGGAGCCTGACGGGAAATAATTCACCCCTCCACTTT. This translates into CAWSLTGNNSPLHF. The whole variable domain, filled in from reference TRBV30 and TRBJ1-6, reads SQTIHQWPATLVQPVGSPLSLECTVEGTSNPNLYWYRQAAGRGLQLLFYSVGIGQISSEVPQNLSASRPQDRQFILSSKKLLLSDSGFYLCAWSLTGNNSPLHFGNGTRLTVT.

This clonotype was seen repeatedly, ten times or more. This rearrangement joins TRBV28 to TRBJ2-7; a possible D gene is TRBD2 (5 bases). The CDR3 runs to 12 residues. Germline lookup yields CDR1 MDHEN and CDR2 SYDVKM. V was cut by 8 bases and J by 5 bases, with 13 bases left in between. The DNA of the CDR3 is TGTGCCAGCCAAGAGAGGGTCCACGAGCAGTACTTC. It yields the protein CASQERVHEQYF.

This clonotype has at least ten counts. At one end, the junction sequence differs from germline, possibly due to a read error. V and J are TRBV7-2 and TRBJ1-5; 7 bases agree with TRBD1. The CDR3 totals 15 residues. Germline CDR1 is SGHTA and CDR2 is FQGNSA. The CDR3 sequence is CASTLYRGEGQPQHF. The CDR3 DNA follows: TGTGCCAGCACCTTATACAGGGGTGAGGGTCAGCCCCAGCATTTT.

This clonotype was counted at least ten times. The V call is TRBV18, the J call TRBJ1-6, with a weak D call TRBD1 (6 bases). V dropped 4 bases and J dropped 6 bases, with 13 bases sitting between them. The CDR3 consists of 15 residues. Germline loops: CDR1 KGHSH, CDR2 LQKENI. CDR3 in amino acids: CASSRDTQPNSPLHF. The CDR3 DNA reads as TGTGCCAGCTCACGGGACACTCAGCCTAATTCACCCCTCCACTTT.

This clonotype was seen many times. The chain joins TRBV28 to TRBJ2-3; D not certain. The CDR3 runs to 12 residues. Trimming removed 8 bases from V and 1 base from J, with 7 bases in between. The germline V gene encodes CDR1 MDHEN and CDR2 SYDVKM. CDR3: CASRSGTDTQYF. DNA of the CDR3: TGTGCCAGCCGTTCCGGCACAGATACGCAGTATTTT.

This clonotype is classed as medium-sized (0.01 to 0.1%). The chain is built from TRBV19 and TRBJ1-5; no firm D call. The CDR3 is made up of 14 amino acids. Trimming left V 3 bases short and J 3 bases short, with 9 bases between. Germline CDR1 is LNHDA and CDR2 is SQIVND (reference sequence). CDR3 in amino acids: CASSMAQFNQPQHF. The CDR3, as DNA: TGTGCCAGTAGTATGGCACAGTTCAATCAGCCCCAGCATTTT.

There are a few counts of this clonotype. The rearrangement joins TRBV12-3 or TRBV12-4 to TRBJ2-3, with TRBD2 matching over 15 bases. The CDR3 extends over 16 amino acids. The J segment lost 5 bases and the V segment lost 5 bases, leaving 5 bases of the junction unmatched. The CDR3 protein is CASSRTSGGAEDTQYF. The CDR3 DNA reads TGTGCCAGCAGTCGGACTAGCGGGGGGGCGGAAGATACGCAGTATTTT.

In regard to this clonotype: A single base separates this from a much larger clone, so it may be a read error. V and J are TRBV7-2 and TRBJ1-1; the D is unclear. CDR3 size: 13 residues. The germline V gene has CDR1 SGHTA and CDR2 FQGNSA. The CDR3 spells CASSSQPNTEASF. The CDR3 nucleotides are TGTGCCAGCAGCTCACAGCCGAACACTGAAGCTTCCTTT.

In this sample, this clonotype turned up many times. This rearrangement joins TRBV20-1 to TRBJ1-5; D remains unclear. Germline V gene data show CDR1 as DFQATT and CDR2 as SNEGSKA (reference sequence). Trimming took off 0 bases at V and 1 base at J, with 10 bases between the two ends. This CDR3 is built from 15 residues. The CDR3 here is CSARDHSGSNQPQHF. CDR3 DNA: TGCAGTGCTAGAGATCATAGCGGGAGCAATCAGCCCCAGCATTTT.